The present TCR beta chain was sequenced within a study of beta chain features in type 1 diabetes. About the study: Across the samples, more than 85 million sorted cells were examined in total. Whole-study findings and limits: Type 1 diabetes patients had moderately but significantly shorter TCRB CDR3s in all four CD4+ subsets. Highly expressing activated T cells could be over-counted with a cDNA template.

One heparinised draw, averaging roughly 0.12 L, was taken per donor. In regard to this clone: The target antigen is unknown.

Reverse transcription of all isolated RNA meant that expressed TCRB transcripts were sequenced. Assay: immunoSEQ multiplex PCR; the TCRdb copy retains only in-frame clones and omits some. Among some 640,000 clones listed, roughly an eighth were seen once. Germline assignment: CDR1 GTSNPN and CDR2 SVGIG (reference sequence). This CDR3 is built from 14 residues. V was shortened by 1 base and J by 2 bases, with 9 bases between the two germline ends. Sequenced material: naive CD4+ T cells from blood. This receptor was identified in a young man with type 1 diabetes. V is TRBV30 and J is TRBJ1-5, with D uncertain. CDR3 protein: CAWSAQDGNQPQHF. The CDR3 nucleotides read TGTGCCTGGAGTGCTCAGGATGGCAATCAGCCCCAGCATTTT.